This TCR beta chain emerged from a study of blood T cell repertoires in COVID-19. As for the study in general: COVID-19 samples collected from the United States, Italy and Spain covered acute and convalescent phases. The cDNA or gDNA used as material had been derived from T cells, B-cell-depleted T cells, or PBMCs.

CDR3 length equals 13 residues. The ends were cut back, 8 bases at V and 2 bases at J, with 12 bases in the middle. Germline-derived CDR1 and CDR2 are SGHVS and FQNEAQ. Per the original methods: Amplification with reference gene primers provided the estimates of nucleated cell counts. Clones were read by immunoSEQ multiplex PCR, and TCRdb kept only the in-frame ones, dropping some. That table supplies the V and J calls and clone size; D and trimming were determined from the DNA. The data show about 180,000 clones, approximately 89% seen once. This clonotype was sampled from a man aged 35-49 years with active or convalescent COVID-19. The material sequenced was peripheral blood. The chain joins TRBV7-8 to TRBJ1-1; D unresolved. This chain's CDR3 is CASRGLVNTEAFF. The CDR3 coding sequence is TGTGCCAGCCGGGGATTGGTTAACACTGAAGCTTTCTTT.